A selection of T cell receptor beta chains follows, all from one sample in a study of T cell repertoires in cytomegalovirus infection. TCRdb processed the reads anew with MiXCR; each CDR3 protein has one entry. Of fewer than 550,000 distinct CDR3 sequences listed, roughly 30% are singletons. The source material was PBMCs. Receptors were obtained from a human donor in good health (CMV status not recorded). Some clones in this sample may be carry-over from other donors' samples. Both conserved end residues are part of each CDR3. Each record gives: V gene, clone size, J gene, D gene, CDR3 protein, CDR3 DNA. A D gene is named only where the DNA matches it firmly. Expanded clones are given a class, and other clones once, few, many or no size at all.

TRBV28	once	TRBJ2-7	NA	CASSLGPSREQYF	TGTGCCAGCAGTTTGGGTCCGAGTAGGGAGCAGTACTTC
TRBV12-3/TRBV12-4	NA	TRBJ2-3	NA	CASRIQISTDTQYF	TGTGCCAGCAGGATACAGATAAGCACAGATACGCAGTATTTT
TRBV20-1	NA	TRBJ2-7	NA	CSAPLGYEQYF	TGCAGTGCCCCGTTGGGATACGAGCAGTACTTC
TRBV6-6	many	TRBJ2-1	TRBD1	CASRTGVGADNEQFF	TGTGCCAGCAGGACAGGGGTGGGCGCCGACAATGAGCAGTTCTTC
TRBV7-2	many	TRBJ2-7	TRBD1	CASRRTGAYEQYF	TGTGCCAGCAGACGGACAGGCGCCTACGAGCAGTACTTC
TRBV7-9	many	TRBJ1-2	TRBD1	CASSSNRGNYGYTF	TGTGCCAGCAGCTCGAACAGGGGCAACTATGGCTACACCTTC
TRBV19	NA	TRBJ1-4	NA	CASSIHHILQGNEKLFF	TGTGCCAGTAGTATTCACCATATTCTTCAGGGGAATGAAAAACTGTTTTTT
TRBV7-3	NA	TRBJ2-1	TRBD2	CASSFSSGRPREQFF	TGTGCCAGCAGCTTCTCTAGCGGTAGGCCTAGGGAGCAGTTCTTC
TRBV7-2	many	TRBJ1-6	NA	CASSLPNSPLHF	TGTGCCAGCAGCTTACCGAATTCACCCCTCCACTTT
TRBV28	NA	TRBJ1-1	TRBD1	CASSGTGGKNTEAFF	TGTGCCAGCAGTGGGACAGGGGGCAAGAACACTGAAGCTTTCTTT
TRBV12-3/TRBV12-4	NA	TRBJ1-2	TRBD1	CASSSGQGSNYDYTF	TGTGCCAGCAGTAGCGGACAGGGGTCGAACTATGACTACACCTTC
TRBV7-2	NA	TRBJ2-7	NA	CASSLDGRTLRGEQYF	TGTGCCAGCAGCTTAGACGGCCGGACCCTTCGGGGCGAGCAGTACTTC
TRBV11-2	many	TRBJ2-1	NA	CASSLELANEQFF	TGTGCCAGCAGCTTAGAGTTAGCTAATGAGCAGTTCTTC
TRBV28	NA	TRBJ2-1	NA	CASSPGPLSVAYNEQFF	TGCGCCAGCAGTCCGGGCCCTCTAAGCGTAGCCTACAATGAGCAGTTCTTC
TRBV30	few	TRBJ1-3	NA	CAWTRGSSSGNTIYF	TGTGCCTGGACGAGGGGCAGCTCCTCTGGAAACACCATATATTTT
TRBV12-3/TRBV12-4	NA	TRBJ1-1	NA	CASSFKDLNTEAFF	TGTGCCAGCAGTTTTAAGGACTTGAACACTGAAGCTTTCTTT
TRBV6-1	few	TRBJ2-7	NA	CASSFQTAPLSYEQYF	TGTGCCAGCAGTTTCCAGACAGCGCCCTTATCCTACGAGCAGTACTTC
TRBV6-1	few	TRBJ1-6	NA	CASSAGGEGSPLHF	TGTGCCAGCAGTGCCGGGGGCGAGGGTTCACCCCTCCACTTT
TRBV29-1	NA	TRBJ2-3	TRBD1	CSAKGQFNTQYF	TGCAGCGCCAAGGGACAGTTCAATACGCAGTATTTT
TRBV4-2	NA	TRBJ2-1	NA	CASSQPLLASEQFF	TGTGCCAGCAGCCAACCCCTCCTAGCGTCGGAGCAGTTCTTC
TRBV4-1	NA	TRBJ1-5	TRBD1	CASRQAGTGDNQPQHF	TGCGCCAGCAGGCAAGCGGGGACAGGGGACAATCAGCCCCAGCATTTT
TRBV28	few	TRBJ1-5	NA	CASSSIIQGWTYSNQPQHF	TGTGCCAGCAGTTCCATCATACAGGGCTGGACCTATAGCAATCAGCCCCAGCATTTT
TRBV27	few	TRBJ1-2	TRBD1	CASSYGQGGGYTF	TGTGCCAGCAGTTACGGACAGGGGGGGGGCTACACCTTC
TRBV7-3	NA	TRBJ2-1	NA	CASSLLPGVWDEQFF	TGTGCCAGCAGCTTACTGCCAGGGGTGTGGGATGAGCAGTTCTTC
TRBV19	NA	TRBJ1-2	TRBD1	CASTPDRGAYGYTF	TGTGCCAGTACCCCAGACAGGGGTGCCTATGGCTACACCTTC
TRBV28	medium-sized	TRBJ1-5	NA	CASSLTVRSNQPQHF	TGTGCCAGCAGTTTAACGGTTCGTAGCAATCAGCCCCAGCATTTT
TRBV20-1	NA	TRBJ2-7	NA	CSANSIGGRGSSYEQYF	TGCAGTGCGAATTCTATCGGGGGACGTGGGAGCTCCTACGAGCAGTACTTC
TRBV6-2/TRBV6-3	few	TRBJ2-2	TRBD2	CASSTYSGGLKNTGELFF	TGTGCCAGCAGCACCTATAGCGGGGGCCTTAAGAACACCGGGGAGCTGTTTTTT
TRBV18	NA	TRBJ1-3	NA	CASSDRSGNTIYF	TGTGCCAGCTCGGACCGCTCTGGAAACACCATATATTTT
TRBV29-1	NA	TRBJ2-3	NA	CSARGYIRGDTQYF	TGCAGCGCCCGAGGTTACATTCGCGGAGATACGCAGTATTTT
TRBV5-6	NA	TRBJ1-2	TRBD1	CASSSDRGYGYNF	TGTGCCAGCAGCTCGGACAGGGGCTATGGCTACAACTTC
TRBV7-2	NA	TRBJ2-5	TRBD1	CASSLEWGQGAETQYF	TGTGCCAGCAGCTTAGAGTGGGGACAGGGGGCTGAGACCCAGTACTTC
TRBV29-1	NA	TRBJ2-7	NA	CSVDAGTYEQYF	TGCAGCGTTGACGCGGGGACCTACGAGCAGTACTTC
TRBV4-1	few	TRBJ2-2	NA	CASSQEFGQFSTGELFF	TGCGCCAGCAGCCAAGAGTTTGGACAGTTCTCGACCGGGGAGCTGTTTTTT
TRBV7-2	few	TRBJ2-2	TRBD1	CASSLLGQGIGELFF	TGTGCCAGCAGCTTGCTGGGACAGGGTATCGGGGAGCTGTTTTTT
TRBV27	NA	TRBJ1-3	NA	CASSKRSPGNTIYF	TGTGCCAGCAGTAAGCGTTCCCCTGGAAACACCATATATTTT
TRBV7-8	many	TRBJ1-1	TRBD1	CASSFPGQGSRGTEAFF	TGTGCCAGCAGCTTTCCGGGACAGGGTTCGAGAGGGACTGAAGCTTTCTTT
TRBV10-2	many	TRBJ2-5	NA	CASSDLEGLQETQYF	TGCGCCAGCAGTGATTTGGAGGGACTCCAAGAGACCCAGTACTTC
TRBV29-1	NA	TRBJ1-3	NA	CSVAPDSSGNTIYF	TGCAGCGTCGCCCCGGACAGCTCTGGAAACACCATATATTTT
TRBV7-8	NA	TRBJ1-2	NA	CASSSQGTYGYTF	TGTGCCAGCAGCTCACAGGGTACTTATGGCTACACCTTC
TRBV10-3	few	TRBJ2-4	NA	CAISEDQSIQYF	TGTGCCATCAGTGAGGATCAGAGCATTCAGTACTTC
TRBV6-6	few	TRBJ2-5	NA	CASSWTGRGQETQYF	TGTGCCAGCAGCTGGACAGGGAGGGGACAAGAGACCCAGTACTTC
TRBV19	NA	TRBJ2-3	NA	CASSGGSRPDTQYF	TGTGCCAGTAGTGGCGGGTCCAGGCCCGATACGCAGTATTTT
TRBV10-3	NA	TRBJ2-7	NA	CAIRPQGRDEQYF	TGTGCCATCAGACCACAGGGAAGGGACGAGCAGTACTTC
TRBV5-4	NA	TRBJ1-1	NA	CASSFWTNTEAFF	TGTGCCAGCAGCTTCTGGACGAACACTGAAGCTTTCTTT
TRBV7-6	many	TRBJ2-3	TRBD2	CASSASGVDTDTQYF	TGTGCCAGCAGCGCCAGCGGGGTAGACACAGATACGCAGTATTTT
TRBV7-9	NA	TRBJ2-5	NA	CASSEIWGMDQGSQYF	TGTGCCAGCAGCGAGATTTGGGGGATGGACCAAGGGTCCCAGTACTTC
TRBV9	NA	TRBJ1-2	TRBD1	CASSRQGNLYGYTF	TGTGCCAGCAGCAGACAGGGGAATCTTTATGGCTACACCTTC
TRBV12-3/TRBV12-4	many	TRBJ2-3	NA	CASSFPSGGRTDTQYF	TGTGCCAGCAGTTTTCCATCGGGGGGCCGCACAGATACGCAGTATTTT
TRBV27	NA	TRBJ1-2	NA	CASRESVGALGYTF	TGTGCCAGCCGGGAGAGTGTCGGGGCATTGGGCTACACCTTC
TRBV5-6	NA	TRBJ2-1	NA	CASSLEGGGKNEQFF	TGTGCCAGCAGCTTGGAAGGGGGGGGGAAGAATGAGCAGTTCTTC
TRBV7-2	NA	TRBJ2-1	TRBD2	CASSTSGGAGNEQFF	TGTGCCAGCAGCACTAGCGGGGGGGCCGGAAATGAGCAGTTCTTC
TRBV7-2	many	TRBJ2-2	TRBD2	CASSRSGVWTGELFF	TGTGCCAGCAGCCGTAGCGGGGTCTGGACCGGGGAGCTGTTTTTT